The source of this T cell receptor beta chain is a study of sequential checkpoint blockade in melanoma. Produced via immunoSEQ multiplex PCR; TCRdb's table is partial and in-frame only. The sample records around 9,100 clones, around two thirds being singletons. Stated treatment: randomized to nivolumab then ipilimumab (arm A) or the reverse (arm B). Sorted cells were live CD3+CD8+, lacking CD19 and CD56, from PBMCs. The CDR3 spans 15 residues. Germline loops: CDR1 SGDLS, CDR2 YYNGEE. The V and J ends lost 0 bases and 5 bases respectively, with 14 bases between them. The genes are TRBV9 and TRBJ2-5, with a tentative D call TRBD2 (7 bases). The source of this sequence is a human donor with melanoma. The sample consisted of CD8+ T cells sorted from blood (inferred from file names), taken from a patient given nivolumab and ipilimumab in sequence. The CDR3 nucleotides read TGTGCCAGCAGCGTAGATGGGGGGGCCGGTGAGACCCAGTACTTC. It codes for CASSVDGGAGETQYF.